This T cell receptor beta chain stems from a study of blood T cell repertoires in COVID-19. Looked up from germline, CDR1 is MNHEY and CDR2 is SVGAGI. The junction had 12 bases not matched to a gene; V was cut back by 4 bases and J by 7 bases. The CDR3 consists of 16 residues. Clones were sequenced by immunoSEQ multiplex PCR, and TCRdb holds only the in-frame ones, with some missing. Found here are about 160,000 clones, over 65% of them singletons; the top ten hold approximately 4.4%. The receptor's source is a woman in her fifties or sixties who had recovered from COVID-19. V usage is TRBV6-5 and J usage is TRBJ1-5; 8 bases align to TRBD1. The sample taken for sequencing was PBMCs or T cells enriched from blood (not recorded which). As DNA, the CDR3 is TGTGCCAGCAGTTCCCGTACCACCGGACAGGGCCAGCCCCAGCATTTT. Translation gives CASSSRTTGQGQPQHF.